This TCR beta chain was sequenced in a study of technical replicates of blood from several donors. V dropped 5 bases and J dropped 5 bases, with 13 bases sitting between them. Germline V gives CDR1 KGHSH, CDR2 LQKENI. The CDR3 totals 13 residues. Profiling relied on immunoSEQ multiplex PCR, and the TCRdb table lists in-frame clones only, not all of them. Here the sample spans approximately 87,000 clones, 94% being singletons. The sequencing input was T cells isolated from PBMCs. This receptor was identified in a human donor in good health. The V gene is TRBV18, the J gene TRBJ2-7, with D perhaps TRBD1 (6 bases). CDR3 nucleotide sequence: TGTGCCAGCTCATCCTACAGGGACGACGAGCAGTACTTC. Its protein product is CASSSYRDDEQYF.